What follows are 14 T cell receptor beta chains derived from one specimen sequenced in a study of shared clonotypes between healthy human individuals. Clones were sequenced by immunoSEQ multiplex PCR, and TCRdb holds only the in-frame ones, with some missing. The table lists roughly 2.6 million clones, around 90% of them singletons. Sequenced input: naive CD4+ T cells sorted from blood. Subset of the sample: CD45RA+ positively selected. The receptor set was obtained from a man between 18 and 29 years old in good health.

The J gene is TRBJ2-5, the V gene TRBV6-5, with no clear D. The J call may be incorrect, as the DNA end agrees better with TRBJ2-7. The V gene's germline CDR1 is MNHEY and CDR2 SVGAGI. The CDR3 loop spans 14 amino acids. DNA for the CDR3: TGTGCCAGCAGTATACCGGGCGTCTTAGGCGAGCAGTACTTC. Translated: CASSIPGVLGEQYF.

V usage is TRBV4-3 and J usage is TRBJ2-1; no clear D gene. From germline, CDR1 is LGHNA and CDR2 YSLEER. The CDR3 spans 17 residues. V was clipped by 0 bases and J by 0 bases, with 12 bases between them. DNA for the CDR3: TGCGCCAGCAGCCAAGATCCCGCCGCGAGCTCCTACAATGAGCAGTTCTTC. Encoded protein: CASSQDPAASSYNEQFF.

In DNA, the CDR3 is TGTGCCAGCAGCTTTGGGACTTCGAACACCGGGGAGCTGTTTTTT. As protein: CASSFGTSNTGELFF. This chain links TRBV7-2 with TRBJ2-2; a weak D match, TRBD2 (6 bases). Per the germline V gene, CDR1 is SGHTA and CDR2 is FQGNSA. V shed 3 bases and J shed 0 bases, with 8 bases lying between them. The CDR3 covers 15 residues.

This clone was counted a few times. The sample has other DNA sequences that encode this CDR3 too. The rearrangement joins TRBV9 to TRBJ1-3, with D unclear. Trimming shortened V by 0 bases and J by 4 bases, and 2 bases separated the two germline ends. Germline lookup yields CDR1 SGDLS and CDR2 YYNGEE. This CDR3 is built from 12 residues. The CDR3 is CASSVEGNTIYF. The DNA of the CDR3 is TGTGCCAGCAGCGTAGAGGGAAACACCATATATTTT.

CDR3 DNA: TGTGCCAGCAGCCCCGGCTGGACGGAACAGTTCTTC. It yields the protein CASSPGWTEQFF. The rearrangement links TRBV6-5 to TRBJ2-1; the D is unclear. Trimming pared 6 bases from V and 13 bases from J, leaving 16 bases between. The germline V gene encodes CDR1 MNHEY and CDR2 SVGAGI. The CDR3 consists of 12 residues.

The chain combines TRBV6-1 with TRBJ2-2, with TRBD2 identical over 9 bases. V lost 6 bases to trimming and J lost 6 bases; unmatched junction nucleotides: 8. The germline V gene has CDR1 MNHNS and CDR2 SASEGT. This CDR3 comprises 15 residues. CDR3 sequence: CASRSGTSSSGELFF. For the CDR3, the DNA is TGTGCCAGCAGATCCGGGACTAGCAGTTCCGGGGAGCTGTTTTTT.

In this sample, this clone turned up once. The rearrangement uses TRBV9 and TRBJ2-3; 15 bases are a match to TRBD2. J lost 5 bases, V lost 4 bases, and 5 bases had no gene match. CDR1 is SGDLS and CDR2 is YYNGEE in the germline V gene. The CDR3 loop spans 16 amino acids. CDR3 region: CASSFRTSGGVDTQYF. CDR3 nucleotides: TGTGCCAGCAGCTTCAGGACTAGCGGGGGGGTAGATACGCAGTATTTT.

Regarding this clone: Other DNA sequences in the same sample also yield this CDR3. The chain couples TRBV10-3 to TRBJ2-1; no firm D call. The CDR3 has 12 residues. V lost 3 bases, J lost 6 bases, and 6 bases lay in between. Per germline, CDR1 ENHRY and CDR2 SYGVKD. The CDR3 is CAISDRFNEQFF. As DNA, the CDR3 is TGTGCCATCAGTGACAGGTTCAATGAGCAGTTCTTC.

The chain links TRBV2 to TRBJ2-7; 8 bases line up with TRBD1. Germline loops: CDR1 SNHLY, CDR2 FYNNEI. J gave up 7 bases and V 7 bases, and 12 bases lay outside the gene matches. The CDR3 runs to 14 residues. CDR3 nucleotide sequence: TGTGCCAGCAAGATCGACAGGGGACGTGTTGAGCAGTACTTC. It encodes CASKIDRGRVEQYF.

This sequence joins TRBV5-6 and TRBJ2-1, with 7 nucleotides matching TRBD1. There are 17 residues in the CDR3. Trimming removed 5 bases from V and 0 bases from J; junction bases left unmatched: 11. Per the germline V gene, CDR1 is SGHDT and CDR2 is YYEEEE. This CDR3 reads CASSRRGRDSSYNEQFF. The CDR3 region has the DNA TGTGCCAGCAGTCGCCGCGGCCGGGACAGCTCCTACAATGAGCAGTTCTTC. The full variable domain, rest sourced from reference TRBV5-6 and TRBJ2-1, is DAGVTQSPTHLIKTRGQQVTLRCSPKSGHDTVSWYQQALGQGPQFIFQYYEEEERQRGNFPDRFSGHQFPNYSSELNVNALLLGDSALYLCASSRRGRDSSYNEQFFGPGTRLTVL.

This clone has a single count. The chain couples TRBV5-1 to TRBJ2-3; 12 nucleotides agree with TRBD1. Germline loops: CDR1 SGHRS, CDR2 YFSETQ. V lost 0 bases, J lost 6 bases, and 8 bases stayed unmatched. There are 17 residues in the CDR3. For the CDR3, the DNA is TGCGCCAGCAGCTTGGTGACCGGGACAGGGGGCTTCGATACGCAGTATTTT. It specifies CASSLVTGTGGFDTQYF.

This sequence joins TRBV7-2 and TRBJ2-2; no firm D call. The germline V gene encodes CDR1 SGHTA and CDR2 FQGNSA. Trimming removed 2 bases at V and 5 bases at J, with 15 bases between. This CDR3 is built from 16 residues. The DNA for the CDR3 is TGTGCCAGCAGCTTACGCAAGGGATCCCTGACCGGGGAGCTGTTTTTT. Translated, it gives CASSLRKGSLTGELFF.

V usage is TRBV28 and J usage is TRBJ2-6; TRBD2 is a possible D gene (5 bases). CDR1 and CDR2 from the germline V gene are MDHEN and SYDVKM. The CDR3 sequence is 16 residues long. Trimming stripped 4 bases from V and 2 bases from J, with 12 bases between. CDR3: CASSSAAKPGANVLTF. CDR3 nucleotide sequence: TGTGCCAGCAGTTCAGCGGCCAAGCCTGGGGCCAACGTCCTGACTTTC.

The chain uses TRBV18 and TRBJ2-7; TRBD2 is a possible D gene (6 bases). The V end was cut by 3 bases, the J end by 7 bases, with 13 bases between. This CDR3 region has 13 residues. Germline V gene sequence: CDR1 KGHSH, CDR2 LQKENI. This chain's CDR3 is CASSPNGGWEQYF. The CDR3 DNA reads as TGTGCCAGCTCACCGAACGGGGGATGGGAGCAGTACTTC. Variable domain in full (rest from reference TRBV18 and TRBJ2-7): NAGVMQNPRHLVRRRGQEARLRCSPMKGHSHVYWYRQLPEEGLKFMVYLQKENIIDESGMPKERFSAEFPKEGPSILRIQQVVRGDSAAYFCASSPNGGWEQYFGPGTRLTVT.